This TCR beta chain was obtained from a study of beta chain features in type 1 diabetes. Study-level points and caveats: PCR might favor shorter templates, but any such skew would affect patients and controls equally. Relative to healthy donors, patients appeared to have naive, central memory and Treg TCRB repertoires that were more similar. People with Type 1 diabetes carried modestly yet significantly shorter TCRB CDR3s in all four CD4+ subsets. Cells with high TCR expression could be over-represented when cDNA is sequenced.

Sampling consisted of one heparinised blood draw per donor, averaging approximately 100 mL. About this clone: The antigen is undetermined.

Of the isolated RNA, all was reverse transcribed, and so the sequenced material was expressed TCRB transcripts. The table came from immunoSEQ multiplex PCR; TCRdb's copy has only in-frame clones and leaves some out. The table records around 600,000 clones, 9.5% to 15% of them present only once. Germline values: CDR1 SEHNR, CDR2 FQNEAQ (reference sequence). The CDR3 runs 14 residues. The V end lost 5 bases, the J end lost 8 bases, and 15 bases lay between the germline ends. The V call is TRBV7-9, the J call TRBJ1-4; D is ambiguous. The receptor's source is a man in his thirties or forties with type 1 diabetes. The sequenced material came from naive CD4+ T cells from blood. The chain's CDR3 is CASSKTASEEKLFF. The DNA for the CDR3 is TGTGCCAGCAGCAAGACGGCATCTGAGGAAAAACTGTTTTTT.